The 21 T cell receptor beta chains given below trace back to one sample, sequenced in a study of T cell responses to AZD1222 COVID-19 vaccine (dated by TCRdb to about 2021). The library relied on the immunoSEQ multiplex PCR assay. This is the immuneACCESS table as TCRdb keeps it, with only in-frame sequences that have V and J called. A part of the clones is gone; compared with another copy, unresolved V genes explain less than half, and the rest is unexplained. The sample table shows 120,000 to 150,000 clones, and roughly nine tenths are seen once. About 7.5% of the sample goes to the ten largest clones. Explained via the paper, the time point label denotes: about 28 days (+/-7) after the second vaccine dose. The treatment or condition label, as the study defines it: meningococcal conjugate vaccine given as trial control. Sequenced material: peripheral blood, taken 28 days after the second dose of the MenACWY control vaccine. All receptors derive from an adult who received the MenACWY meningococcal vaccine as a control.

CDR3 residues: CASSPGQYQPQHF. In nucleotides, the CDR3 is TGTGCCAGCAGTCCGGGACAGTATCAGCCCCAGCATTTT. J is TRBJ1-5 and V is TRBV28; 7 bases agree with TRBD1. Germline V gene data show CDR1 as MDHEN and CDR2 as SYDVKM. Trimming took 5 bases from V and 5 from J; bases not matched to a gene: 3. This CDR3 has 13 residues.

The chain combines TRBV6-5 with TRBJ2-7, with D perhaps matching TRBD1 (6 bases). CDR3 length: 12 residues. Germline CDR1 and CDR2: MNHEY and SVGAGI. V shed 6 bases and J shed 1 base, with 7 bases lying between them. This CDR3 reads CASRDSSYEQYF. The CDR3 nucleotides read TGTGCCAGCAGGGACAGTTCCTACGAGCAGTACTTC.

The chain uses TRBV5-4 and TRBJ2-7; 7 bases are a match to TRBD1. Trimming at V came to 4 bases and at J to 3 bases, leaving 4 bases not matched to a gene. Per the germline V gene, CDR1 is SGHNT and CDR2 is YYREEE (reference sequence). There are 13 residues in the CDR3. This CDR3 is CASSADRFYEQYF. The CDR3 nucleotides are TGTGCCAGCAGCGCGGACAGGTTCTACGAGCAGTACTTC. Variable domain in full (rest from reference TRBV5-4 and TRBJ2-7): ETGVTQSPTHLIKTRGQQVTLRCSSQSGHNTVSWYQQALGQGPQFIFQYYREEENGRGNFPPRFSGLQFPNYSSELNVNALELDDSALYLCASSADRFYEQYFGPGTRLTVT.

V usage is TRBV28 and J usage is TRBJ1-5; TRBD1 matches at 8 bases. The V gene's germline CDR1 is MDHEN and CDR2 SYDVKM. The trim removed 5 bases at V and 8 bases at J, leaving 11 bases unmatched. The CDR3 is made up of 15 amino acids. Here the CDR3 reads CASSGQQGGWEPQHF. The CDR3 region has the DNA TGTGCCAGCAGTGGTCAACAGGGGGGTTGGGAGCCCCAGCATTTT.

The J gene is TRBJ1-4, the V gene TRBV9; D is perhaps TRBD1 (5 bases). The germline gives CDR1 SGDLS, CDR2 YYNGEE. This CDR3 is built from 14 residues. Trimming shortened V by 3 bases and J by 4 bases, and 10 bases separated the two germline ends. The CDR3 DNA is TGTGCCAGCAGCGGCTCAGGGAATAATGAAAAACTGTTTTTT. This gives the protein CASSGSGNNEKLFF.

In nucleotides, the CDR3 is TGTGCCAGCAGTTACTCCGGGGGACTTAACTATGGCTACACCTTC. Translating it yields CASSYSGGLNYGYTF. The rearrangement joins TRBV6-5 to TRBJ1-2, with D possibly matching TRBD1 (5 bases). CDR1 is MNHEY and CDR2 is SVGAGI in the germline V gene. This CDR3 contains 15 residues. The V end lost 0 bases, the J end lost 1 base, and 9 bases lay between the germline ends.

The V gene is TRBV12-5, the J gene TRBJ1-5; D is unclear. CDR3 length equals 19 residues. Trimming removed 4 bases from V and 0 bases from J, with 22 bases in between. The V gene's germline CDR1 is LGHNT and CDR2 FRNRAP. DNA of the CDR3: TGTGCTAGTGGTTCGGACCTAGGGCCCGGGAGGCTTAGCAATCAGCCCCAGCATTTT. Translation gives CASGSDLGPGRLSNQPQHF.

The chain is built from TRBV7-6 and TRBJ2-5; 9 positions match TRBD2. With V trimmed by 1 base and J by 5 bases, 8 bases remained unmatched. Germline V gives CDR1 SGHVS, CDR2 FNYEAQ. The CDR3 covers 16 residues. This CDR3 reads CASSLEGAGGRETQYF. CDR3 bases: TGTGCCAGCAGCTTAGAGGGAGCGGGGGGTCGTGAGACCCAGTACTTC.

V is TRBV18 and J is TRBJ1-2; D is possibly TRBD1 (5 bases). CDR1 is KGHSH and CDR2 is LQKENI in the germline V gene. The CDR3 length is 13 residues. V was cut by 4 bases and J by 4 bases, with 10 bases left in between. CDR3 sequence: CASSLQDGYGYTF. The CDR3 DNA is TGTGCCAGCTCACTACAGGACGGCTATGGCTACACCTTC.

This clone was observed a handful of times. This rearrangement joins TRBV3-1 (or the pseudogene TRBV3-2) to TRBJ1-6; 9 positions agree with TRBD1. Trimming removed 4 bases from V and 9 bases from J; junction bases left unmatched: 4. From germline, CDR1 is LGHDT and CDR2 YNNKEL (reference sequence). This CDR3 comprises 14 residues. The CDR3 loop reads CASSPGQGTSPLHF. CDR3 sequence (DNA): TGTGCCAGCAGCCCCGGACAGGGGACTTCACCCCTCCACTTT.

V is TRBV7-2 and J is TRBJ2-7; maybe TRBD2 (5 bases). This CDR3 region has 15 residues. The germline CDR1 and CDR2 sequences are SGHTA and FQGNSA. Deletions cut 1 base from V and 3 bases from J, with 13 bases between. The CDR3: CASSLGVGNSYEQYF. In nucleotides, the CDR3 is TGTGCCAGCAGCTTAGGGGTCGGGAATAGCTACGAGCAGTACTTC.

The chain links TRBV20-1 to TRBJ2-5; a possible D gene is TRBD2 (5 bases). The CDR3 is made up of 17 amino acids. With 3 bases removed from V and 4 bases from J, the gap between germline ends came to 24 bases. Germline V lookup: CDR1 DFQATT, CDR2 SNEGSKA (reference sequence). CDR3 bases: TGCAGTGCTAGTGAACCTGGTTTACTAGAACTTCGAGAGACCCAGTACTTC. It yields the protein CSASEPGLLELRETQYF.

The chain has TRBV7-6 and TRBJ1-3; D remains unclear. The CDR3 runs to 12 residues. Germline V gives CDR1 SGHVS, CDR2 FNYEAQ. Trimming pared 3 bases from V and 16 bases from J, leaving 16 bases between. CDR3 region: CASSFGPSVVYF. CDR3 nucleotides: TGTGCCAGCAGCTTTGGGCCCTCTGTCGTCTATTTT.

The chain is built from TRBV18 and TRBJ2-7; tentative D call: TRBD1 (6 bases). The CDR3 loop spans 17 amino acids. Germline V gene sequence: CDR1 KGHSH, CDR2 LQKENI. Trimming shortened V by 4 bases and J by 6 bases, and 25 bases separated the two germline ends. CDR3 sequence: CASSLQAPGHGRGEQYF. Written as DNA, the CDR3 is TGTGCCAGCTCACTACAAGCGCCGGGACACGGTAGGGGCGAGCAGTACTTC.

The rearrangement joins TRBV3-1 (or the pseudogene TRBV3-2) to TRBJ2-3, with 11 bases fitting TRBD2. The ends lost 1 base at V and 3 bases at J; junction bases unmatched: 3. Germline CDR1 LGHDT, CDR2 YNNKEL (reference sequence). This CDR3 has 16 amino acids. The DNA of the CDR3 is TGTGCCAGCAGCCAAGTAGCGGGGGGGCTTACAGATACGCAGTATTTT. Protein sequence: CASSQVAGGLTDTQYF.

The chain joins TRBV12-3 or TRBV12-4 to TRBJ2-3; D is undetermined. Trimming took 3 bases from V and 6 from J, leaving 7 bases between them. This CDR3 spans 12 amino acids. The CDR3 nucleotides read TGTGCCAGCAGTTTTCTGGGTGATACGCAGTATTTT. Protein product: CASSFLGDTQYF.

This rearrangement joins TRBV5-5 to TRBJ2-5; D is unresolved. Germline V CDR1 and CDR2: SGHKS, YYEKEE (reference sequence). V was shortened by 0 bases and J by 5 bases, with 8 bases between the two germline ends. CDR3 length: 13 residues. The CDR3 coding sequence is TGTGCCAGCAGCTTGGCCCCACGGGAGACCCAGTACTTC. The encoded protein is CASSLAPRETQYF.

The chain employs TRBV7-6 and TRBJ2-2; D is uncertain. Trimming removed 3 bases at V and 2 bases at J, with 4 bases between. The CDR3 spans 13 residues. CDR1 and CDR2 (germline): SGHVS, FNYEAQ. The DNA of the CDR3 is TGTGCCAGCAGCTTCACCAACACCGGGGAGCTGTTTTTT. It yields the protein CASSFTNTGELFF.

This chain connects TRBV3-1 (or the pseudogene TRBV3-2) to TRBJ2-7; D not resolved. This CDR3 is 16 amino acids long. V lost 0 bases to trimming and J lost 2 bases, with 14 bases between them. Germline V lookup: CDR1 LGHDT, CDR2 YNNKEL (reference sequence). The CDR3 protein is CASSQDVGPPAYEQYF. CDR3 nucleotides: TGTGCCAGCAGCCAAGACGTCGGACCCCCAGCCTACGAGCAGTACTTC.

DNA of the CDR3: TGTGCCAGTAGTATTGGTGGGGACTACGAGCAGTACTTC. Protein sequence: CASSIGGDYEQYF. The chain recombines TRBV19 with TRBJ2-7; D remains unclear. The CDR3 loop spans 13 amino acids. Trimming left V 3 bases short and J 3 bases short, with 9 bases between. CDR1 and CDR2 (germline): LNHDA, SQIVND (reference sequence). The variable domain in full, completed from reference TRBV19 and TRBJ2-7, reads DGGITQSPKYLFRKEGQNVTLSCEQNLNHDAMYWYRQDPGQGLRLIYYSQIVNDFQKGDIAEGYSVSREKKESFPLTVTSAQKNPTAFYLCASSIGGDYEQYFGPGTRLTVT.

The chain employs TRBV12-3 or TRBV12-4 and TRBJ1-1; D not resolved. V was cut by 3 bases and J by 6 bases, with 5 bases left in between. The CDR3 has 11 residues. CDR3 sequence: CASSFFAEAFF. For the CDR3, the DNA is TGTGCCAGCAGTTTTTTTGCTGAAGCTTTCTTT.